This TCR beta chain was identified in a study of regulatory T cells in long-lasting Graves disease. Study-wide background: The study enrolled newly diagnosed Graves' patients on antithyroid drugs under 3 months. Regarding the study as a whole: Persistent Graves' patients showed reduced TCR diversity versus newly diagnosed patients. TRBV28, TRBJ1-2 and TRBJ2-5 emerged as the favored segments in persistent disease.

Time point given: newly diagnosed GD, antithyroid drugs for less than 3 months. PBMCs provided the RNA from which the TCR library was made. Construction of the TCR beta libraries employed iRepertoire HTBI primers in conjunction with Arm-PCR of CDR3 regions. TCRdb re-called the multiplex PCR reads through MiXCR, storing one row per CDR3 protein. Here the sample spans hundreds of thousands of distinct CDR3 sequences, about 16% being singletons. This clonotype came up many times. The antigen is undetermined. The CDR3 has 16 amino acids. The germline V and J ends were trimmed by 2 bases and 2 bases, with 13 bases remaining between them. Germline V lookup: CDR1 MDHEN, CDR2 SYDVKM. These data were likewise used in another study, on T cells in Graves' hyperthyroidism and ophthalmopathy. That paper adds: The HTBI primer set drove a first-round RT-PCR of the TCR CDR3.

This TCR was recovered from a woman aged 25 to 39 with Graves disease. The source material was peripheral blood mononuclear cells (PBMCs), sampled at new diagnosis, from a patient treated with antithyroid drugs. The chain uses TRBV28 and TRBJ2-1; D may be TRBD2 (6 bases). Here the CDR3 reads CASSLLVAATYNEQFF. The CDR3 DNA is TGTGCCAGCAGTTTACTGGTAGCGGCAACCTACAATGAGCAGTTCTTC. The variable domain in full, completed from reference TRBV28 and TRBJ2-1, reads DVKVTQSSRYLVKRTGEKVFLECVQDMDHENMFWYRQDPGLGLRLIYFSYDVKMKEKGDIPEGYSVSREKKERFSLILESASTNQTSMYLCASSLLVAATYNEQFFGPGTRLTVL.